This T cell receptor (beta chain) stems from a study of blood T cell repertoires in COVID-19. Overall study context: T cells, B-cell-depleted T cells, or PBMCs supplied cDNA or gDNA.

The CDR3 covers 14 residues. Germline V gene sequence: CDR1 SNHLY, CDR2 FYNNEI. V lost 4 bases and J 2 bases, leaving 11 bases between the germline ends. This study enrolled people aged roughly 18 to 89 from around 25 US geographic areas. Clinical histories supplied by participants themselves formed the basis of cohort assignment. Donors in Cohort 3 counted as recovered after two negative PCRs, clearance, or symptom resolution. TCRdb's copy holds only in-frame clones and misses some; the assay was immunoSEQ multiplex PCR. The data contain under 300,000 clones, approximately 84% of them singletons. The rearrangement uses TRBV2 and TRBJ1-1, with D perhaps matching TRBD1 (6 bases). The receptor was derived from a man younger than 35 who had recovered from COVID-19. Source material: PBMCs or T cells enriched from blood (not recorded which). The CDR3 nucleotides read TGTGCCAGCAGTGCACAGGGCCAAAACACTGAAGCTTTCTTT. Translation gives CASSAQGQNTEAFF.